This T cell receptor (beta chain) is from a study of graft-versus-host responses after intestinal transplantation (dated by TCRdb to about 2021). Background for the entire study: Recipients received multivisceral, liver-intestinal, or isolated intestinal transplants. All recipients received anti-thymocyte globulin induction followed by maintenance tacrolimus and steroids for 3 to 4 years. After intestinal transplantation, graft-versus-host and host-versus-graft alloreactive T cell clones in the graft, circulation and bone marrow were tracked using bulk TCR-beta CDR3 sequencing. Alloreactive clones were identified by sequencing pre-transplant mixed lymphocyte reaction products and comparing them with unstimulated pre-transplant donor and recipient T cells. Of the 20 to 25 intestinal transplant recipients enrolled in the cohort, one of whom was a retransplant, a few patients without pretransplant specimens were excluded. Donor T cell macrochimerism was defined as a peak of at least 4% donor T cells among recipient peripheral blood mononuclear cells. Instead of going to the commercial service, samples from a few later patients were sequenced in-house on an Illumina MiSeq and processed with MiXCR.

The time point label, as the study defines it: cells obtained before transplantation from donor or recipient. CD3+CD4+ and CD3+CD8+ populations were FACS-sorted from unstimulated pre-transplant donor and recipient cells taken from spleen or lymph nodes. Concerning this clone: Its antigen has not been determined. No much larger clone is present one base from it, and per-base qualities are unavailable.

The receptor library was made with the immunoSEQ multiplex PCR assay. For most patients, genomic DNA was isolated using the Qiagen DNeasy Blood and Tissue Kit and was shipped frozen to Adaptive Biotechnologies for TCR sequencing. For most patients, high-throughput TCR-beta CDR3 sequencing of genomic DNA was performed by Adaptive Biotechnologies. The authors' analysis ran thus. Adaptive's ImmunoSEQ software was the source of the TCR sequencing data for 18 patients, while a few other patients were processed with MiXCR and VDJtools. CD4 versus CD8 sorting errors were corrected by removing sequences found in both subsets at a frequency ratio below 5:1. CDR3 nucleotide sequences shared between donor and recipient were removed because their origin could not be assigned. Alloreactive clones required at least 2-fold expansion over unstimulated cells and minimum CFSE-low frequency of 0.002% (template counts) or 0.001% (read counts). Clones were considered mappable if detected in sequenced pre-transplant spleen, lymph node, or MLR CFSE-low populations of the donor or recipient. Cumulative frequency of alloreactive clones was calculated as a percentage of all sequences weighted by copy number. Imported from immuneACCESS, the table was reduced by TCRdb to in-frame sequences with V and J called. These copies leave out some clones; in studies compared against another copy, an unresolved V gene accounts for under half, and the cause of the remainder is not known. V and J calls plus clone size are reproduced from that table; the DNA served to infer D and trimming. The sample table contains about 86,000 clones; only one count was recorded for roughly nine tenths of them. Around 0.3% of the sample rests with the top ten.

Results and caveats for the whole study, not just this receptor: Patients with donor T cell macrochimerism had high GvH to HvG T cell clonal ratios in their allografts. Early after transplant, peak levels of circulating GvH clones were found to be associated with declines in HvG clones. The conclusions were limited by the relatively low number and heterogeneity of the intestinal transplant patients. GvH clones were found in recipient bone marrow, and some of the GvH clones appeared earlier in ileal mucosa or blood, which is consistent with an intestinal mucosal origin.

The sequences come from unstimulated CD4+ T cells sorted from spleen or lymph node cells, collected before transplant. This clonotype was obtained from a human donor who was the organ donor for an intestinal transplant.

The DNA sequence follows: TGTGCCAGCAGCCCATGGGGAGGGGTGTCCTACGAGCAGTACTTC. Its protein product is CASSPWGGVSYEQYF. The rearranged chain carries TRBV7-2 and TRBJ2-7; 7 middle bases align to TRBD2. The CDR3, from cysteine to phenylalanine, totals 15 residues. The kept DNA is CDR3 alone, 45 bases in frame from the first base. Trimming removed 5 bases from V and 1 base from J; the gene matches leave 8 bases unexplained. Via the germline V gene, CDR1 is SGHTA and CDR2 FQGNSA.